The clone carrying this TCR beta chain was detected once. Its target is not known. These data belong to a study of CD8 T cells in Susac syndrome. Looking at the study overall: Patients with Susac syndrome were therapy-naive, on corticosteroids, or on intravenous immunoglobulin alone at blood draw. Study-wide findings and caveats: The study found that Susac CD8+ clonal expansion peaked in TEMRA cells and active patients.

After extraction with the RNeasy kit, about 0.45 to 1 ug of the RNA was reverse transcribed using random hexamers. TCRdb re-called the immunoSEQ multiplex PCR reads through MiXCR, storing one row per CDR3 protein. The sample shows roughly 110,000 distinct CDR3 sequences, approximately 93% of them seen only once. V was trimmed by 1 base and J by 5 bases, leaving 0 bases between them. The CDR3 loop spans 11 amino acids. Germline lookup yields CDR1 SGHTS and CDR2 YDEGEE. V and J are TRBV5-8 and TRBJ1-4; D unresolved. The receptor was isolated from a human donor with Susac syndrome. The sequenced sample consisted of CD8+ T cells from PBMCs. CDR3 DNA: TGTGCCAGCAGCTTGAATGAAAAACTGTTTTTT. Protein sequence: CASSLNEKLFF.